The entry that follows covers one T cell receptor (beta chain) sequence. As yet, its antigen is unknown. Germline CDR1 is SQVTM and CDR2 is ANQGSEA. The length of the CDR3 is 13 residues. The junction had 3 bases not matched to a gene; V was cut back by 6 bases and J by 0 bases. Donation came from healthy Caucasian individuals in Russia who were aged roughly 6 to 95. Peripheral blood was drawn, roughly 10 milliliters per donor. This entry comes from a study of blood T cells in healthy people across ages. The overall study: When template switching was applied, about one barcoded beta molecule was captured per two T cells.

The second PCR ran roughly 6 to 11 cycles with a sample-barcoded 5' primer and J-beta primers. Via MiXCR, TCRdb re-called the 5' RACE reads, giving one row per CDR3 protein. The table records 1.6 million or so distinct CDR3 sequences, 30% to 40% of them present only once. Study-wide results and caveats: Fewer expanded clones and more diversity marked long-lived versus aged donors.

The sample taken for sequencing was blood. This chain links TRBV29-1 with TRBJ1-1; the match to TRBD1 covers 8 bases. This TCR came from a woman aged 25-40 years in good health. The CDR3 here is CSVTDRVNTEAFF. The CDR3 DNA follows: TGCAGCGTGACGGACAGGGTGAACACTGAAGCTTTCTTT.